Sequencing of this T cell receptor (beta chain) was carried out in a study of T cells after yellow fever vaccination. Study-wide points: The booster response re-showed most primary clones: around 97% CD4, approximately 86% CD8.

A word on this clonotype: Its antigen is not known.

TCRdb itself ran the 5' RACE reads through MiXCR, one entry per CDR3 protein. The data contain 150,000 to 200,000 distinct CDR3 sequences, approximately 6.2% of them singletons. The TCR was taken from a man aged 18-30 years who received the YFV17D yellow fever vaccine. The sequences come from CD4+ T cells sorted from PBMCs, collected on the day of the first yellow fever vaccination.

For the CDR3, the DNA is TGCGCCAGCCGGTCAACCGGGGGAAACACCGGGGAGCTGTTTTTT. Translated, it gives CASRSTGGNTGELFF. The chain recombines TRBV5-1 with TRBJ2-2; D perhaps matches TRBD2 (6 bases). V lost 7 bases to trimming and J lost 2 bases, with 15 bases between them. Germline V gives CDR1 SGHRS, CDR2 YFSETQ. This CDR3 comprises 15 residues.